In this sample, the clone carrying this T cell receptor (beta chain) turned up once. Its antigen is not known. Each donor who had ophthalmopathy showed moderate-to-severe activity, a CAS of ≥3, a NOSPECS of ≥4, and a duration under 3 months. Orbital computed tomography and thyroid ultrasound, along with TRAb, serum thyroxine and clinical symptoms, underpinned diagnosis. The sample belongs to a study of Graves' ophthalmopathy and Graves' hyperthyroidism. The overall study: No treatment had been given when peripheral blood was collected at initial diagnosis.

The CDR3 loop spans 12 amino acids. Trimming took off 5 bases at V and 9 bases at J, with 13 bases between the two ends. Germline CDR1 reads SGHTA; CDR2 reads FQGNSA. Study-wide points: The model flagged ophthalmopathy progression at more than 60% sensitivity and roughly 72% specificity.

Amplification from RNA transcripts yielded the TCR beta CDR3 regions. The library came from an HTBI-primed first-round RT-PCR and a second-round multiplex PCR. TCRdb recomputed calls from the multiplex PCR reads with MiXCR, one row per CDR3 protein. The table lists 650,000 to 900,000 distinct CDR3 sequences, approximately 40% of them singletons. The V gene is TRBV7-2, the J gene TRBJ1-1; D remains unclear. The specimen was peripheral blood. This TCR was sampled from an adult man with Graves' ophthalmopathy. CDR3 residues: CASSQVQFKAFF. DNA for the CDR3: TGTGCCAGCAGCCAGGTGCAGTTTAAAGCTTTCTTT.